These 20 T cell receptor beta chains originate from one sample sequenced in a study of blood T cell repertoires in COVID-19. Data came from immunoSEQ multiplex PCR; TCRdb stores just in-frame clones and leaves some out. The sample lists approximately 250,000 clones, around 87% occurring once. Sequencing input: peripheral blood. These receptors were collected from a woman aged 55-69 years with COVID-19, enrolled during active disease.

The genes are TRBV28 and TRBJ1-4, with D perhaps matching TRBD1 (5 bases). The CDR3 covers 14 residues. V shed 5 bases and J shed 6 bases, with 13 bases lying between them. Germline V gene lookup returns CDR1 MDHEN and CDR2 SYDVKM. The CDR3 bases are TGTGCCAGCAGTATACGGCGGGGACATGAAAAACTGTTTTTT. Translated, it gives CASSIRRGHEKLFF.

The gene calls are TRBV6-1 and TRBJ1-3; D not certain. This CDR3 is 16 amino acids long. V lost 6 bases and J lost 0, with 15 bases in between. Germline assignment: CDR1 MNHNS and CDR2 SASEGT. The CDR3 region is CASRESTGSSGNTIYF. The CDR3 DNA reads TGTGCCAGCAGGGAATCGACTGGAAGCTCTGGAAACACCATATATTTT.

The chain has TRBV19 and TRBJ1-5; TRBD1 is a possible D gene (6 bases). V lost 6 bases and J lost 5, with 20 bases in between. This CDR3 has 16 amino acids. Germline V gene sequence: CDR1 LNHDA, CDR2 SQIVND (reference sequence). As DNA, the CDR3 is TGTGCCAGTAGCACCTCTGGCAGGGGAAGCCATCAGCCCCAGCATTTT. It yields the protein CASSTSGRGSHQPQHF.

The J gene is TRBJ1-5, the V gene TRBV2, with D unresolved. This CDR3 has 14 residues. Germline lookup yields CDR1 SNHLY and CDR2 FYNNEI. Trimming removed 4 bases from V and 0 bases from J, with 7 bases in between. The CDR3 nucleotides are TGTGCCAGCAGTGGAGATTATAGCAATCAGCCCCAGCATTTT. Translating gives CASSGDYSNQPQHF.

This clone was counted a few times. The V gene is TRBV7-9, the J gene TRBJ1-4, with D maybe TRBD1 (5 bases). This CDR3 contains 18 residues. Trimming cost V 5 bases and J 0 bases, with 19 bases left between them. Germline V gene data show CDR1 as SEHNR and CDR2 as FQNEAQ (reference sequence). CDR3 loop: CASSPLDSTFATNEKLFF. The CDR3 DNA reads as TGTGCCAGCAGCCCCCTCGACAGCACCTTTGCAACTAATGAAAAACTGTTTTTT.

The chain couples TRBV28 to TRBJ1-5, with D tentatively TRBD1 (5 bases). CDR1 and CDR2 from the germline V gene are MDHEN and SYDVKM. Trimming cost V 6 bases and J 1 base, with 13 bases left between them. The length of the CDR3 is 15 residues. The CDR3 DNA reads TGTGCCAGCAGCTCTTCCGGGGGAAGCAATCAGCCCCAGCATTTT. This gives the protein CASSSSGGSNQPQHF.

This clone came up many times. The chain couples TRBV27 to TRBJ1-1; 9 positions agree with TRBD1. Trimming removed 1 base from V and 6 bases from J; junction bases left unmatched: 9. The CDR3 has 16 amino acids. CDR1 is MNHEY, CDR2 SMNVEV, per germline (reference sequence). This CDR3 is CASSLFFGTGQAEAFF. In DNA, the CDR3 is TGTGCCAGCAGTTTATTCTTCGGGACAGGGCAGGCTGAAGCTTTCTTT.

This chain uses TRBV9 with TRBJ2-1; 8 bases match TRBD2. From germline, CDR1 is SGDLS and CDR2 YYNGEE. V gave up 0 bases and J gave up 8 bases; unmatched junction bases: 7. There are 15 residues in the CDR3. The CDR3 region is CASSVVGREVDEQFF. CDR3 DNA: TGTGCCAGCAGCGTAGTAGGGCGGGAGGTCGATGAGCAGTTCTTC.

This chain joins TRBV18 and TRBJ1-6; 12 nucleotides match TRBD1. Germline assignment: CDR1 KGHSH and CDR2 LQKENI. Trimming took 4 bases from V and 6 from J; bases not matched to a gene: 4. The CDR3 spans 16 residues. The CDR3 loop is CASSRGTGGTNSPLHF. In DNA form, the CDR3 reads TGTGCCAGCTCACGCGGGACAGGGGGCACTAATTCACCCCTCCACTTT.

The chain's CDR3 is CASSLRTGVNTEAFF. The CDR3 DNA reads as TGTGCCAGTAGTTTGCGGACAGGGGTGAACACTGAAGCTTTCTTT. The gene calls are TRBV19 and TRBJ1-1; 9 nucleotides align to TRBD1. The CDR3 is 15 amino acids. Germline lookup yields CDR1 LNHDA and CDR2 SQIVND (reference sequence). With V trimmed by 5 bases and J by 0 bases, 4 bases remained unmatched.

This sequence joins TRBV14 and TRBJ1-4; no definite D call. Per the germline V gene, CDR1 is SGHDN and CDR2 is FVKESK. The CDR3 spans 15 residues. V gave up 2 bases and J gave up 3 bases, with 10 bases separating them. In DNA, the CDR3 is TGTGCCAGCAGCCAATGGTCCGGGTCTAATGAAAAACTGTTTTTT. This translates into CASSQWSGSNEKLFF.

The gene calls are TRBV15 and TRBJ1-2; a possible D gene is TRBD1 (6 bases). This CDR3 spans 14 amino acids. Germline lookup yields CDR1 LNHNV and CDR2 YYDKDF (reference sequence). Trimming removed 0 bases at V and 5 bases at J, with 10 bases between. DNA of the CDR3: TGTGCCACCAGCAGAGACCAACAGGGATATGGCTACACCTTC. Protein product: CATSRDQQGYGYTF. The whole variable domain, filled in from reference TRBV15 and TRBJ1-2, reads DAMVIQNPRYQVTQFGKPVTLSCSQTLNHNVMYWYQQKSSQAPKLLFHYYDKDFNNEADTPDNFQSRRPNTSFCFLDIRSPGLGDTAMYLCATSRDQQGYGYTFGSGTRLTVV.

The chain uses TRBV4-3 and TRBJ1-6, with TRBD1 identical over 9 bases. Trimming cost V 4 bases and J 8 bases; bases outside gene matches: 6. The V gene's germline CDR1 is LGHNA and CDR2 YSLEER. The CDR3 covers 15 residues. The CDR3 DNA is TGCGCCAGCAGCCCCGGGCACAGGGGGCATTCACCCCTCCACTTT. Its translation: CASSPGHRGHSPLHF.

J is TRBJ1-5 and V is TRBV6-6; TRBD1 matches at 12 bases. The CDR3 is 17 residues long. Unmatched junction bases numbered 9, after V lost 5 bases and J lost 4 bases. Germline CDR1 and CDR2: MNHNY and SVGAGI (reference sequence). This chain's CDR3 is CASSLTGTGGRNQPQHF. The CDR3 nucleotides read TGTGCCAGCAGTCTTACCGGGACAGGGGGCCGAAATCAGCCCCAGCATTTT.

This clone was counted once. The chain couples TRBV3-1 (or the pseudogene TRBV3-2) to TRBJ1-5; weak D call: TRBD1 (5 bases). Trimming removed 4 bases at V and 2 bases at J, with 18 bases between. CDR3 length: 17 residues. The germline V gene encodes CDR1 LGHDT and CDR2 YNNKEL (reference sequence). CDR3 in amino acids: CASSPRGWASGNQPQHF. CDR3 bases: TGTGCCAGCAGCCCCCGGGGGTGGGCAAGCGGCAATCAGCCCCAGCATTTT.

The chain carries TRBV12-5 and TRBJ2-3, with TRBD2 matching over 8 bases. The CDR3 is 15 residues long. Trimming took 6 bases from V and 6 from J; bases not matched to a gene: 11. Per the germline V gene, CDR1 is LGHNT and CDR2 is FRNRAP. The CDR3 DNA follows: TGTGCTAGTGGCCAAGGAGCGGGAGAGGGCGATACGCAGTATTTT. Translated: CASGQGAGEGDTQYF.

This clone appeared once. The chain is built from TRBV5-1 and TRBJ2-7; D gene uncertain. The germline V and J ends were trimmed by 3 bases and 0 bases, with 13 bases remaining between them. CDR1 and CDR2 (germline): SGHRS, YFSETQ. CDR3 length: 15 residues. CDR3 nucleotides: TGCGCCAGCAGCTCACAGCCCCTACTCTCCTACGAGCAGTACTTC. This gives the protein CASSSQPLLSYEQYF.

The chain uses TRBV9 and TRBJ2-1, with 14 positions matching TRBD2. The CDR3 is made up of 16 amino acids. The junction had 3 bases not matched to a gene; V was cut back by 3 bases and J by 4 bases. Germline assignment: CDR1 SGDLS and CDR2 YYNGEE. This CDR3 reads CASSGTSGRRYNEQFF. The CDR3 nucleotides read TGTGCCAGCAGCGGGACTAGCGGGAGGAGGTACAATGAGCAGTTCTTC.

This chain connects TRBV4-1 to TRBJ1-1; D gene unclear. The CDR3 contains 14 residues. Between the trimmed V and J ends, which lost 1 base and 5 bases, there was a span of 11 bases. CDR1 is MGHRA, CDR2 YSYEKL, per germline. The CDR3: CASSQGGRRTEAFF. The CDR3 DNA reads TGCGCCAGCAGCCAAGGAGGGCGCAGGACTGAAGCTTTCTTT.

The sample holds one count of this clone. V gene TRBV28 combines with J gene TRBJ1-1; tentatively, D is TRBD1 (6 bases). The CDR3 runs 15 residues. V was clipped by 4 bases and J by 1 base, with 13 bases between them. The germline V gene encodes CDR1 MDHEN and CDR2 SYDVKM. The CDR3 nucleotides are TGTGCCAGCAGTTCCACAGGGAGAGGGAACACTGAAGCTTTCTTT. Protein product: CASSSTGRGNTEAFF.